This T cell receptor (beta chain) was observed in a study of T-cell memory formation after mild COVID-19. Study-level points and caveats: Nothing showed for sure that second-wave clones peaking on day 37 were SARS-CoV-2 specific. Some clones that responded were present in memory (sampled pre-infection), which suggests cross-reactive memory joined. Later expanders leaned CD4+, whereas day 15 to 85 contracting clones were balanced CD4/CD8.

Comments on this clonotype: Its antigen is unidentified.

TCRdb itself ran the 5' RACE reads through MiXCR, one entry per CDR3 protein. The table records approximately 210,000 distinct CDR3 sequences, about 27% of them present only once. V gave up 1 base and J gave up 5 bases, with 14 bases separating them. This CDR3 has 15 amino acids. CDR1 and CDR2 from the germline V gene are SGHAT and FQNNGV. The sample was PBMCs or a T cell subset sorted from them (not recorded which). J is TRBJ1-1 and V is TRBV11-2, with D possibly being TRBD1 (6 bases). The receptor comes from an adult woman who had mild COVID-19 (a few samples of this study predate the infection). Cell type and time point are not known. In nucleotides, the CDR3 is TGTGCCAGCAGCTTAGGGGGGCGCTTTCGGACTGAAGCTTTCTTT. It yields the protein CASSLGGRFRTEAFF.